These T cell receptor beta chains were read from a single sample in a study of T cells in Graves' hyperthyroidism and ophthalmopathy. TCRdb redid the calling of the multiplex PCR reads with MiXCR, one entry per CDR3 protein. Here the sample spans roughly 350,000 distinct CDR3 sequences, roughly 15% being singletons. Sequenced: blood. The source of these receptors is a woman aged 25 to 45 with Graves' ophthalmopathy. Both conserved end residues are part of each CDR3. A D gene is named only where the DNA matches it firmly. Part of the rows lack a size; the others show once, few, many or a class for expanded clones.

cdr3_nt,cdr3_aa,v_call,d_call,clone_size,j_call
TGTGCCTGGAGGCCAGGCTCCTACGAGCAGTACTTC,CAWRPGSYEQYF,TRBV30,.,many,TRBJ2-7
TGTGCCAGCAGTCGACAGGGGAGAAAGACCCAGTACTTC,CASSRQGRKTQYF,TRBV6-1,TRBD1,.,TRBJ2-5
TGTGCCAGCAGTTTTCCCCTTAACACTGAAGCTTTCTTT,CASSFPLNTEAFF,TRBV28,.,many,TRBJ1-1
TGTGCCAGCAGCCCCAAGTGGGGGCTAGCGGGGGGCGAGCAGTACTTC,CASSPKWGLAGGEQYF,TRBV4-2,TRBD2,many,TRBJ2-7
TGTGCCAGCAGCACTAGCGGGGGGGCCAAAGGAAATGAGCAGTTCTTC,CASSTSGGAKGNEQFF,TRBV3-1,TRBD2,many,TRBJ2-1
TGCAGTGCTAGGGACTCACCCCCCCGGAATGAGCAGTTCTTC,CSARDSPPRNEQFF,TRBV20-1,.,many,TRBJ2-1
TGTGCCAGCAGTGTAAGGGCCCTAAAGGAGGAGCTGTTTTTT,CASSVRALKEELFF,TRBV2,.,once,TRBJ2-2
TGCGCCAGCAGCGAGGGTCGTTCCTACAATGAGCAGTTCTTC,CASSEGRSYNEQFF,TRBV5-1,.,many,TRBJ2-1
TGTGCCAGCAGTTTTTTGACTAGCGGCAGCTCCTACAATGAGCAGTTCTTC,CASSFLTSGSSYNEQFF,TRBV28,TRBD2,.,TRBJ2-1
TGTGCCAGCAGCTTAGTTGGGTTCCCGAACACTGAAGCTTTCTTT,CASSLVGFPNTEAFF,TRBV11-2,.,many,TRBJ1-1
TGTGCCAGCAGAGAGACAGGCACAGATACGCAGTATTTT,CASRETGTDTQYF,TRBV6-1,.,many,TRBJ2-3
TGTGCCAGCAGCACCGCCAGTAGCAATCAGCCCCAGCATTTT,CASSTASSNQPQHF,TRBV28,.,many,TRBJ1-5
TGTGCCAGCGGGTGGGTTAGCTCCTACGAGCAGTACTTC,CASGWVSSYEQYF,TRBV7-9,.,many,TRBJ2-7
TGTGCCAGCAGTGAAGGGGAATGGTACGAGCAGTACTTC,CASSEGEWYEQYF,TRBV6-1,.,many,TRBJ2-7
TGTGCCAGCAGTTACTTCCTAGCGGGGGCCGGTGAGCAGTTCTTC,CASSYFLAGAGEQFF,TRBV6-5,TRBD2,.,TRBJ2-1
TGTACCAGCAGCCCCCCGGAGGGGGGGATTTCCTATAATTCACCCCTCCACTTT,CTSSPPEGGISYNSPLHF,TRBV28,.,.,TRBJ1-6
TGCGCCAGCAGCTTGGGGAGTACAGGGAGTTACACTGAAGCTTTCTTT,CASSLGSTGSYTEAFF,TRBV5-1,.,many,TRBJ1-1
TGTGCCAGCAGTGAAGGAGGGGGCAAGGGGTACACCATATATTTT,CASSEGGGKGYTIYF,TRBV2,TRBD1,many,TRBJ1-3
TGTGCCAGCACCAGGGGGCGGGTCACCGGGGAGCTGTTTTTT,CASTRGRVTGELFF,TRBV28,TRBD1,many,TRBJ2-2
TGCGCCAGCAGGAGTGGGACAGGTTTTGGCTACACCTTC,CASRSGTGFGYTF,TRBV10-2,TRBD1,.,TRBJ1-2
TGTGCCTGGAGTCCACGTCGAGGAGTGGCCTACGAGCAGTACTTC,CAWSPRRGVAYEQYF,TRBV30,.,many,TRBJ2-7
TGTGCCGTTGGGAGAGAGAACACCGGGGAGCTGTTTTTT,CAVGRENTGELFF,TRBV13,.,.,TRBJ2-2
TGTGCCTGGAATCGCGGGGGGGTCAAAGAGACCCAGTACTTC,CAWNRGGVKETQYF,TRBV30,TRBD2,.,TRBJ2-5
TGTGCCAGCAGTTTTTTTGGGGGCAGTGGGTTCACAGATACGCAGTATTTT,CASSFFGGSGFTDTQYF,TRBV12-3/TRBV12-4,.,many,TRBJ2-3
TGTGCTAGTGACGCAAACAGGGGCCTTATACACACTGAAGCTTTCTTT,CASDANRGLIHTEAFF,TRBV12-5,TRBD1,many,TRBJ1-1
TGTGCCAGCAGGCCCGAGGCAGGGGCCAATTCACCCCTCCACTTT,CASRPEAGANSPLHF,TRBV28,.,many,TRBJ1-6
TGTGCCAGCAGCCTAGGGTCAGCTAGCACAGATACGCAGTATTTT,CASSLGSASTDTQYF,TRBV9,.,.,TRBJ2-3